This TCR beta chain was found in a study of blood T cell repertoires in COVID-19 (dated by TCRdb to 2020 to 2021). At the level of the whole study: Samples from collaborators originated in the United States, Italy and Spain and spanned both the acute and convalescent phases of COVID-19. The material from the prospective study consisted of cDNA or gDNA derived from T cells, B-cell-depleted T cells, or PBMCs. Deeply sampled blood TCRbeta repertoires from subjects exposed to, actively infected with, or recovered from COVID-19 were included in the dataset. The repertoires were released in a freely available public database meant as a resource for research on the immune response to SARS-CoV-2. Samples were obtained from the ongoing ImmuneRACE study (first 160 participants) and from some 1,300 subjects provided by 6 global collaborators. Nearly every sample came with metadata listing a de-identified subject ID, COVID-19 status, age in years and sex. Where HLA class I and class II types were available, the types were taken from metadata supplied by the sample provider, not from assay-based typing.

Findings and caveats that apply to the study as a whole: The quantity of clinical and demographic metadata differed by source and by participant and was supplied without curation.

As concerns this clone: Its cognate antigen has yet to be identified. The record has no base qualities; no much larger clone is one base away.

The immunoSEQ Assay, a bias-controlled multiplex PCR, was used to amplify TCRbeta CDR3 regions from genomic DNA. Under the source paper's analysis protocol: Nucleated cell counts per sample were estimated from amplification of reference gene primers within the assay. To quantify the absolute abundance of each unique TCRbeta CDR3 rearrangement, sequence reads were collapsed and filtered. For each sample, productive Simpson clonality was calculated as the square root of Simpson's diversity index across productive rearrangements. Imported from immuneACCESS, the table was reduced by TCRdb to in-frame sequences with V and J called. These copies leave out some clones; in studies compared against another copy, an unresolved V gene accounts for under half, and the cause of the remainder is not known. V, J and clone size reflect that table, while D and trimming were determined from the DNA. This sample is represented by approximately 300,000 clones; more than 85% of them were singletons. The ten most abundant clones make up about 18% of the sample.

In the prospective study, participants were 18 to 89 years old, resided in fewer than 25 geographic areas of the United States, and were enrolled through a virtual design. Cohort assignment in the prospective study relied on participant-reported clinical history from a screening survey and a study questionnaire. ImmuneRACE Cohort 3 recovered participants were defined by two consecutive negative NP/OP PCR tests, healthcare professional clearance, or symptom resolution. In the prospective study, whole blood, serum and a nasopharyngeal or oropharyngeal swab were collected from each participant by mobile phlebotomists. Additional blood draws and questionnaires over a roughly two-month period could optionally be provided by prospective study participants. Before DNA extraction, prospective study blood samples were shipped either frozen or at room temperature. This sequence was found in a woman aged 25 to 39 who had recovered from COVID-19. Sequencing was done on a sample of PBMCs or T cells enriched from blood (not recorded which).

The CDR3 in this case is CASSSGVHEQYF. At the DNA level, the sequence is TGTGCCAGCAGTTCAGGGGTCCACGAGCAGTACTTC. This chain joins TRBV27 to TRBJ2-7, and perhaps TRBD1 as D gene, on 6 matching bases. According to the germline V gene (reference sequence), CDR1 reads MNHEY and CDR2 reads SMNVEV. V is shortened by 4 bases, J by 5 bases, and the region joining them spans 9 bases. There are 12 amino acids in the CDR3, from cysteine to phenylalanine inclusive. The read is trimmed to its CDR3 DNA, 36 bases read in frame from base 1.